This TCR beta chain derives from a study of T-cell reconstitution after alpha-beta-depleted transplantation in children. Findings and caveats of the study: Reportedly, alpha-beta T cells present about two months post-transplant originated from several hundred expanded clones of graft origin. After transplant, high TCRbeta diversity at day 60 in some patients arose from surviving recipient T cells and thymic progenitors. Among T cells one year after transplant, newly produced cells accounted for most counts and diversity.

As regards this clonotype: What it binds is unknown.

This sample's TCRbeta library carried unique molecular identifier barcodes. Using its own MiXCR run on the PCR reads, TCRdb lists one record per CDR3 protein. The table includes around 450,000 distinct CDR3 sequences, 15% to 20% detected once. Germline CDR1 SGHDT, CDR2 YYEEEE. This CDR3 is built from 14 residues. The germline V and J ends were trimmed by 0 bases and 9 bases, with 10 bases remaining between them. The chain links TRBV5-6 to TRBJ1-6; the D gene is possibly TRBD1 (5 bases). The sample was PBMCs, mostly from graft donor cells, taken 360 days after TCRalphabeta/CD19-depleted stem cell transplant. The receptor was isolated from a boy younger than two who had a stem cell transplant for Wiskott-Aldrich syndrome, so the T cells may come from the graft donor. CDR3 nucleotide sequence: TGTGCCAGCAGCTTGGCCAGGGTGAGTTCACCCCTCCACTTT. It yields the protein CASSLARVSSPLHF.